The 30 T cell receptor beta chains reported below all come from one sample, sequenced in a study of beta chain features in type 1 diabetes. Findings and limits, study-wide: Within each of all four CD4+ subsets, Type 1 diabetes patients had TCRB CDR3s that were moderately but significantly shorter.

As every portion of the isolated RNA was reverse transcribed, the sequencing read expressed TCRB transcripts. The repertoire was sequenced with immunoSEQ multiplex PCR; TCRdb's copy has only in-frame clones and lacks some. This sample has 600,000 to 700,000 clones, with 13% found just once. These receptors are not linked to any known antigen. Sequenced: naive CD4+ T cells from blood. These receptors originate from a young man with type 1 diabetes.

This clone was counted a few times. DNA of the CDR3: TGTGCCAGTTCACTTTCTGTGGAAGACTACGAGCAGTACTTC. Translating it yields CASSLSVEDYEQYF. The chain employs TRBV19 and TRBJ2-7, with D hard to call. Germline loops: CDR1 LNHDA, CDR2 SQIVND (reference sequence). The CDR3 spans 14 residues. With 8 bases removed from V and 3 bases from J, the gap between germline ends came to 17 bases.

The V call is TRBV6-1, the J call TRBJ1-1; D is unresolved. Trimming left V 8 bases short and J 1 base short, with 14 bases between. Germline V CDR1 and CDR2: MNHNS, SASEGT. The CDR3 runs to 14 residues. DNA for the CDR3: TGTGCCAGCCGAGAGGAGTTAGCGAACACTGAAGCTTTCTTT. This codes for CASREELANTEAFF.

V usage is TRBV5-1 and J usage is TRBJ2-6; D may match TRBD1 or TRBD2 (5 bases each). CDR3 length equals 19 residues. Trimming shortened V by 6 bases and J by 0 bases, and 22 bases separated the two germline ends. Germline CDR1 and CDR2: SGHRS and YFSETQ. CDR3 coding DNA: TGCGCCAGCAAGACACTGGCAGACACGGGGCACTCTGGGGCCAACGTCCTGACTTTC. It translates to CASKTLADTGHSGANVLTF.

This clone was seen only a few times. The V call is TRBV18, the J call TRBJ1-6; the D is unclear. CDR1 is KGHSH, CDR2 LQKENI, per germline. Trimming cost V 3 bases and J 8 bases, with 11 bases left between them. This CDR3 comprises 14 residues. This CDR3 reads CASSPSSEDSPLHF. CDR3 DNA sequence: TGTGCCAGCTCACCTTCGTCAGAGGATTCACCCCTCCACTTT. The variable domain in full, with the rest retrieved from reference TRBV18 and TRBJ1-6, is NAGVMQNPRHLVRRRGQEARLRCSPMKGHSHVYWYRQLPEEGLKFMVYLQKENIIDESGMPKERFSAEFPKEGPSILRIQQVVRGDSAAYFCASSPSSEDSPLHFGNGTRLTVT.

The CDR3: CASSLLGGAGNEQYF. The CDR3, as DNA: TGTGCCAGCAGCCTTCTTGGGGGAGCCGGGAACGAGCAGTACTTC. The chain uses TRBV7-9 and TRBJ2-7; D is perhaps TRBD1 or TRBD2 (5 bases each). The germline V gene encodes CDR1 SEHNR and CDR2 FQNEAQ (reference sequence). The CDR3 contains 15 residues. V lost 5 bases and J 5 bases, leaving 19 bases between the germline ends.

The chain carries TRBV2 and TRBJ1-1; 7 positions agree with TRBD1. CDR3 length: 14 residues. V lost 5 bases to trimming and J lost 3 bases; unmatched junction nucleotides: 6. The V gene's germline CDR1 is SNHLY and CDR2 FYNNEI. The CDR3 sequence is CASSRETGHTEAFF. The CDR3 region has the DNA TGTGCCAGCAGTAGGGAGACAGGGCACACTGAAGCTTTCTTT.

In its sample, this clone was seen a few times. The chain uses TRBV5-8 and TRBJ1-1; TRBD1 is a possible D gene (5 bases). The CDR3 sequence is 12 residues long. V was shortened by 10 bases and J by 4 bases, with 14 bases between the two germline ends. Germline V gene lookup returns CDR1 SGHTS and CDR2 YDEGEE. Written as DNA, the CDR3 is TGTGCCCTAAGACAGTCCATCACTGAAGCTTTCTTT. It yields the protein CALRQSITEAFF.

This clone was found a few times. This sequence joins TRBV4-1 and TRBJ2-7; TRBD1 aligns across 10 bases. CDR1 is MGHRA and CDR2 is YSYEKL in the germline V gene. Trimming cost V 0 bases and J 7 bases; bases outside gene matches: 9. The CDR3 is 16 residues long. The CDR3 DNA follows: TGCGCCAGCAGCCAAGATTGGGGACAGGGGTCGGAGGAGCAGTACTTC. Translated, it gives CASSQDWGQGSEEQYF.

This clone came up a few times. In nucleotides, the CDR3 is TGTGCCAGCAGTGATTGGGCGTTCTCCTACGAGCAGTACTTC. Protein product: CASSDWAFSYEQYF. The chain joins TRBV25-1 to TRBJ2-7; D is unclear. CDR1 is MGHDK, CDR2 SYGVNS, per germline. The V end lost 3 bases, the J end lost 0 bases, and 9 bases lay between the germline ends. This CDR3 is 14 amino acids long.

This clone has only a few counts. DNA of the CDR3: TGTGCCTGGAGTGTACCACAGCTTACCTCTGGAAACACCATATATTTT. Its protein is CAWSVPQLTSGNTIYF. This chain links TRBV30 with TRBJ1-3; no firm D call. Germline-derived CDR1 and CDR2 are GTSNPN and SVGIG (reference sequence). The CDR3 contains 16 residues. Trimming removed 0 bases at V and 0 bases at J, with 12 bases between.

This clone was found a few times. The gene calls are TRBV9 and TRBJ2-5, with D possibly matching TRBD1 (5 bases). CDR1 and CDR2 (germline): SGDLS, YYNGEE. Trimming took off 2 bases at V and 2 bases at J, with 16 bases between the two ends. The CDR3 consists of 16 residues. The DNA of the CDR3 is TGTGCCAGCAGCGTTGCCGGACACCGAGGACAAGAGACCCAGTACTTC. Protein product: CASSVAGHRGQETQYF.

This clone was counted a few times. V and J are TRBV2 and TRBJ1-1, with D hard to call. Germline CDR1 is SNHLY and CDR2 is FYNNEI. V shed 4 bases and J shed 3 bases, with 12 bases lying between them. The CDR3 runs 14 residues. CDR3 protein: CASSVGPIDTEAFF. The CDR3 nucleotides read TGTGCCAGCAGTGTAGGACCGATTGACACTGAAGCTTTCTTT. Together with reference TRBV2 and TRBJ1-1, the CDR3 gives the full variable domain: EPEVTQTPSHQVTQMGQEVILRCVPISNHLYFYWYRQILGQKVEFLVSFYNNEISEKSEIFDDQFSVERPDGSNFTLKIRSTKLEDSAMYFCASSVGPIDTEAFFGQGTRLTVV.

This CDR3 reads CASSRTGELFF. The CDR3 DNA is TGTGCCAGCAGCAGGACAGGGGAGCTGTTTTTT. The chain combines TRBV7-2 with TRBJ2-2; possible D gene TRBD1, 5 bases. The ends were cut back, 5 bases at V and 8 bases at J, with 6 bases in the middle. The V gene's germline CDR1 is SGHTA and CDR2 FQGNSA. This CDR3 comprises 11 residues.

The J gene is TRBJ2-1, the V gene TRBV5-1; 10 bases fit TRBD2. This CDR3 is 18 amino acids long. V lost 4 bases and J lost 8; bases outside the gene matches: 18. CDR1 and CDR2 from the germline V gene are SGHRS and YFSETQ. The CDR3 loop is CASSVGPLAGVPVDEQFF. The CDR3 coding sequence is TGCGCCAGCAGCGTCGGACCCCTAGCGGGGGTCCCCGTCGATGAGCAGTTCTTC.

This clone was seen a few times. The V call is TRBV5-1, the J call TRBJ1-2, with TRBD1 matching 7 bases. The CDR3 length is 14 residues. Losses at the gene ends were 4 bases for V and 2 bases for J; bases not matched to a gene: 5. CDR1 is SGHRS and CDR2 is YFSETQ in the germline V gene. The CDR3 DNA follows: TGCGCCAGCAGCAGGGGACAGATAAACTATGGCTACACCTTC. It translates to CASSRGQINYGYTF. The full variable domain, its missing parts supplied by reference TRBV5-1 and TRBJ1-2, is KAGVTQTPRYLIKTRGQQVTLSCSPISGHRSVSWYQQTPGQGLQFLFEYFSETQRNKGNFPGRFSGRQFSNSRSEMNVSTLELGDSALYLCASSRGQINYGYTFGSGTRLTVV.

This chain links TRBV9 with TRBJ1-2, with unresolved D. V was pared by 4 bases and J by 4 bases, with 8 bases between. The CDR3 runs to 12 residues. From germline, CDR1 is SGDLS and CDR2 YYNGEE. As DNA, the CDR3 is TGTGCCAGCAGCTCCGACTTCTATGGCTACACCTTC. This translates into CASSSDFYGYTF.

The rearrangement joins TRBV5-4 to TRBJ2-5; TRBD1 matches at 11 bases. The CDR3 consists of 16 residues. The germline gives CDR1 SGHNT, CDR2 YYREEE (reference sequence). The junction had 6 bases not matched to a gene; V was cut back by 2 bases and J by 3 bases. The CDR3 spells CASSFRTGGAEETQYF. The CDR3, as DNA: TGTGCCAGCAGCTTTAGGACAGGGGGCGCAGAAGAGACCCAGTACTTC.

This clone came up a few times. As DNA, the CDR3 is TGTGCCAGCAGGCGGGGCGCGGGGACCCAGTACTTC. Protein product: CASRRGAGTQYF. The rearrangement joins TRBV2 to TRBJ2-5; a weak D match, TRBD2 (6 bases). V was pared by 6 bases and J by 7 bases, with 12 bases between. CDR1 is SNHLY and CDR2 is FYNNEI in the germline V gene. The CDR3 is 12 amino acids.

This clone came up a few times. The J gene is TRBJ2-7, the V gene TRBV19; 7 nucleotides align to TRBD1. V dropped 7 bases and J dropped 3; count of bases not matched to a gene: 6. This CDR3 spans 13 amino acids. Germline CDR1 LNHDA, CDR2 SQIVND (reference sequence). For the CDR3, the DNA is TGTGCCAGTATCGGGGACAGAGACTACGAGCAGTACTTC. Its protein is CASIGDRDYEQYF.

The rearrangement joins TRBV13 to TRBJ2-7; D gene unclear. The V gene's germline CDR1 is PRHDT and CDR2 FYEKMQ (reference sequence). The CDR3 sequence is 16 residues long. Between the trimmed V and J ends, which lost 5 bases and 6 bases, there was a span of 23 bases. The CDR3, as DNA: TGTGCCAGCAGCCTCAAGAGGAGCGTAAGCTACCTCGAGCAGTACTTC. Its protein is CASSLKRSVSYLEQYF.

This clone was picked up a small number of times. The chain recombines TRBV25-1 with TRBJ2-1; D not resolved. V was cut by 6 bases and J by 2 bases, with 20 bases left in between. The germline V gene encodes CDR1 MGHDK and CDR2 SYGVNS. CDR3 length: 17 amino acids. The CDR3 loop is CASSAAVGSATYNEQFF. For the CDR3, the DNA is TGTGCCAGCAGCGCCGCGGTCGGGTCGGCCACCTACAATGAGCAGTTCTTC.

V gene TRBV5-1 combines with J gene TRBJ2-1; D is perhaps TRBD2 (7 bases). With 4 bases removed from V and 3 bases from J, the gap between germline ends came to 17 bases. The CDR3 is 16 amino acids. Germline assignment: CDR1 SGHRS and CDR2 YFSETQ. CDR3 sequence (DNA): TGCGCCAGCAGCCCCGGTGGGGGGGCGGGCTACAATGAGCAGTTCTTC. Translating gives CASSPGGGAGYNEQFF.

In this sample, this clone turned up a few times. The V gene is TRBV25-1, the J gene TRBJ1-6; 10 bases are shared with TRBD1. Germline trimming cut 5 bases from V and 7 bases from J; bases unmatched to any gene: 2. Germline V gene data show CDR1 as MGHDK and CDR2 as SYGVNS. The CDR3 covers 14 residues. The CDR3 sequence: CASSPTGGNSPLHF. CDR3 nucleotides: TGTGCCAGCAGTCCGACAGGGGGCAATTCACCCCTCCACTTT. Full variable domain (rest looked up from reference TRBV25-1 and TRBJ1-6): EADIYQTPRYLVIGTGKKITLECSQTMGHDKMYWYQQDPGMELHLIHYSYGVNSTEKGDLSSESTVSRIRTEHFPLTLESARPSHTSQYLCASSPTGGNSPLHFGNGTRLTVT.

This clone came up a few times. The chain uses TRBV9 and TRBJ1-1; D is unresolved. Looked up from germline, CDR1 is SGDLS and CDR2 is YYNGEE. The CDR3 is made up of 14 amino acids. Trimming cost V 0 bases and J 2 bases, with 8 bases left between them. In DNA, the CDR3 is TGTGCCAGCAGCGTAGCCGTGGAAAACACTGAAGCTTTCTTT. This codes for CASSVAVENTEAFF.

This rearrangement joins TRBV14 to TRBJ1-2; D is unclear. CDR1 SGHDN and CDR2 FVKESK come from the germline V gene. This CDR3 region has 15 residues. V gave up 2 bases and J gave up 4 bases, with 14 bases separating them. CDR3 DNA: TGTGCCAGCAGCCAAACGGGGAGGGCCTTCTATGGCTACACCTTC. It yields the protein CASSQTGRAFYGYTF.

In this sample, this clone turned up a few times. The CDR3: CASSDRLNQPQHF. CDR3 nucleotides: TGTGCCAGCAGTGACAGGCTCAATCAGCCCCAGCATTTT. This chain uses TRBV25-1 with TRBJ1-5; D ambiguous. The germline gives CDR1 MGHDK, CDR2 SYGVNS. Trimming removed 3 bases at V and 3 bases at J, with 6 bases between. The CDR3 runs 13 residues.

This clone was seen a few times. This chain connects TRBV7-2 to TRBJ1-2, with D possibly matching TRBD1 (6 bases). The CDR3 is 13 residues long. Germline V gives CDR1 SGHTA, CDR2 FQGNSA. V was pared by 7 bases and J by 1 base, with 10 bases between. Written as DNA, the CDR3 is TGTGCCAGCACCTCACAGGGTAACTATGGCTACACCTTC. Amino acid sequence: CASTSQGNYGYTF. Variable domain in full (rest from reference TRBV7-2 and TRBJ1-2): GAGVSQSPSNKVTEKGKDVELRCDPISGHTALYWYRQSLGQGLEFLIYFQGNSAPDKSGLPSDRFSAERTGGSVSTLTIQRTQQEDSAVYLCASTSQGNYGYTFGSGTRLTVV.

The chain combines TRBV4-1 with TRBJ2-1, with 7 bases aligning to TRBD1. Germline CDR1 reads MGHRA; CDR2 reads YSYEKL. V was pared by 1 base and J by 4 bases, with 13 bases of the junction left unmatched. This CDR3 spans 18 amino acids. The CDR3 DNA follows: TGCGCCAGCAGCCAAGCCGAAGTCCACGGGACAGTATACAATGAGCAGTTCTTC. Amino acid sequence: CASSQAEVHGTVYNEQFF.

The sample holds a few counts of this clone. Here the CDR3 reads CAVLVPSNTGELFF. Written as DNA, the CDR3 is TGTGCCGTTCTCGTGCCCTCGAACACCGGGGAGCTGTTTTTT. The chain joins TRBV7-9 to TRBJ2-2; no reliable D call. Germline lookup yields CDR1 SEHNR and CDR2 FQNEAQ (reference sequence). The V end lost 11 bases, the J end lost 0 bases, and 13 bases lay between the germline ends. The CDR3 runs 14 residues.

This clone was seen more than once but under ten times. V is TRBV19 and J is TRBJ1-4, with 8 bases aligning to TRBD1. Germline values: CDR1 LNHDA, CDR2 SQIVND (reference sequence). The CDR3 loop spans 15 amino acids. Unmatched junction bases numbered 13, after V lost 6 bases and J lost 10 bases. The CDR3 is CASSSGQGVSGKLFF. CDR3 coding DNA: TGTGCCAGTAGCAGCGGACAGGGTGTTAGCGGAAAACTGTTTTTT.